Each of the 9 T cell receptor beta chains below was sequenced from the same sample in a study of T cells in Graves' hyperthyroidism and ophthalmopathy. Using RNA transcripts as the source, TCR beta CDR3 regions were amplified. With the HTBI primer set, the TCR CDR3 went through a first round of RT-PCR. TCRdb recomputed calls from the multiplex PCR reads with MiXCR, one row per CDR3 protein. Among around 260,000 distinct CDR3 sequences, less than 30% were seen once, and the ten largest hold 20% to 30%. Sequences were obtained from blood. The receptors shown here come from a man aged 35-49 years with Graves' hyperthyroidism that later progressed to Graves' ophthalmopathy.

This clonotype was counted once. V is TRBV6-5 and J is TRBJ2-5; 9 bases agree with TRBD1. CDR1 and CDR2 (germline): MNHEY, SVGAGI. There are 14 residues in the CDR3. The V gene end was trimmed by 2 bases and the J gene end by 6 bases; junction bases not matched to a gene: 4. This CDR3 is CASSYDRGLKTQYF. For the CDR3, the DNA is TGTGCCAGCAGTTACGACAGGGGGTTAAAGACCCAGTACTTC.

Ten or more counts support this clonotype. The chain recombines TRBV28 with TRBJ1-6; unclear D gene. V lost 6 bases and J lost 11, with 20 bases in between. The CDR3 runs to 15 residues. Per the germline V gene, CDR1 is MDHEN and CDR2 is SYDVKM. CDR3 bases: TGTGCCAGCAGGCCGACGGCTCCCACAAATCCACCCCTCCACTTT. It is translated as CASRPTAPTNPPLHF.

V gene TRBV6-1 combines with J gene TRBJ1-1, with TRBD1 matching 8 bases. The J segment lost 4 bases and the V segment lost 4 bases, leaving 11 bases of the junction unmatched. CDR1 is MNHNS and CDR2 is SASEGT in the germline V gene. This CDR3 has 16 amino acids. The chain's CDR3 is CASSAGGYTLGTEAFF. In DNA form, the CDR3 reads TGTGCCAGCAGTGCAGGGGGCTATACCTTGGGCACTGAAGCTTTCTTT.

The genes are TRBV6-5 and TRBJ1-1; D remains ambiguous. The CDR3 length is 12 residues. The ends were cut back, 2 bases at V and 11 bases at J, with 12 bases in the middle. Germline V gives CDR1 MNHEY, CDR2 SVGAGI. CDR3 loop: CASSYTGGLAFF. As DNA, the CDR3 is TGTGCCAGCAGTTACACCGGTGGTTTGGCTTTCTTT.

This rearrangement joins TRBV20-1 to TRBJ2-2; D gene unclear. V lost 4 bases, J lost 4 bases, and 16 bases lay in between. The CDR3 totals 15 residues. Germline-derived CDR1 and CDR2 are DFQATT and SNEGSKA (reference sequence). The CDR3 region is CSATPGVSTTGELFF. The DNA of the CDR3 is TGCAGTGCTACCCCCGGTGTCTCTACCACCGGGGAGCTGTTTTTT.

V usage is TRBV12-3 or TRBV12-4 and J usage is TRBJ2-3, with 8 bases that match TRBD1. This CDR3 comprises 15 residues. Germline trimming cut 2 bases from V and 5 bases from J; bases unmatched to any gene: 6. CDR3 protein: CASSLRTGLRDTQYF. Here the CDR3 DNA reads TGTGCCAGCAGTTTAAGGACAGGGTTACGAGATACGCAGTATTTT.

The genes are TRBV3-1 and TRBJ2-7, with D possibly matching TRBD1 (6 bases). V lost 0 bases and J 5 bases, leaving 11 bases between the germline ends. Germline V gene lookup returns CDR1 LGHDT and CDR2 YNNKEL (reference sequence). The CDR3 length is 14 residues. CDR3 amino acids: CASSQEARGHEQYF. Written as DNA, the CDR3 is TGTGCCAGCAGCCAAGAAGCCAGGGGCCACGAGCAGTACTTC.

This clonotype was seen at least ten times. V gene TRBV11-2 combines with J gene TRBJ2-5; D gene unclear. With 2 bases removed from V and 2 bases from J, the gap between germline ends came to 9 bases. The CDR3 length is 14 residues. CDR1 and CDR2 from the germline V gene are SGHAT and FQNNGV. This chain's CDR3 is CASSLFTGQETQYF. The CDR3 DNA reads as TGTGCCAGCAGCTTATTTACTGGACAAGAGACCCAGTACTTC. The entire variable domain, with the rest obtained from reference TRBV11-2 and TRBJ2-5, is as follows: EAGVAQSPRYKIIEKRQSVAFWCNPISGHATLYWYQQILGQGPKLLIQFQNNGVVDDSQLPKDRFSAERLKGVDSTLKIQPAKLEDSAVYLCASSLFTGQETQYFGPGTRLLVL.

Regarding this clonotype: This may stem from a read error, because a much larger clone lies one nucleotide away. The CDR3 loop reads CASSQSGVVNQPQHF. The DNA for the CDR3 is TGTGCCAGCAGCCAGTCCGGGGTGGTCAATCAGCCCCAGCATTTT. This chain connects TRBV2 to TRBJ1-5; unclear D gene. From germline, CDR1 is SNHLY and CDR2 FYNNEI. V shed 6 bases and J shed 3 bases, with 15 bases lying between them. This CDR3 spans 15 amino acids. Full variable domain (outside the CDR3, taken from reference TRBV2 and TRBJ1-5): EPEVTQTPSHQVTQMGQEVILRCVPISNHLYFYWYRQILGQKVEFLVSFYNNEISEKSEIFDDQFSVERPDGSNFTLKIRSTKLEDSAMYFCASSQSGVVNQPQHFGDGTRLSIL.